This T cell receptor beta chain was found in a study of OX40 agonist ivuxolimab in advanced cancers. Study at large: As their treatment, patients were administered ivuxolimab, an agonistic anti-OX40 (CD134) antibody.

Note on this clone: Its cognate antigen is unknown.

This table comes from immunoSEQ multiplex PCR, and its TCRdb copy is limited to in-frame clones, with some not included. The data contain tens of thousands of clones, roughly nine tenths of them singletons. Blood draws occurred at baseline, cycle 4 day 1, and cycle 7 day 1. Findings and caveats of the study: CD8+ T cells (on average) carried more expanded clones than CD4+ T cells.

This specimen was CD4+ or CD8+ T cells sorted from blood, taken in a trial of the OX40 agonist ivuxolimab. This sequence originates from an adult with an advanced solid tumor such as melanoma, head and neck, liver or kidney cancer.

The DNA for the CDR3 is TGTGCCAGCAGAGCAGGGTTTTCCTACGAGCAGTACTTC. Its protein is CASRAGFSYEQYF. The genes are TRBV2 and TRBJ2-7, with TRBD1 as a possible D gene (5 bases). CDR1 is SNHLY, CDR2 FYNNEI, per germline. The CDR3 consists of 13 residues. V was cut by 6 bases and J by 1 base, with 10 bases left in between.